A single sample is the source of the 31 T cell receptor beta chains below, sequenced in a study of T cell responses to AZD1222 COVID-19 vaccine. Repertoires were generated with immunoSEQ multiplex PCR, while TCRdb's copy carries only in-frame clones and drops some. Counted here are over 100,000 clones, more than 75% occurring once; the ten biggest clones make up roughly 3.5%. Sequencing was performed on peripheral blood, taken on day 0 of AZD1222 vaccination. Receptor source: an adult in good health.

The rearrangement uses TRBV27 and TRBJ1-5, with D uncertain. The ends were cut back, 8 bases at V and 0 bases at J, with 2 bases in the middle. Germline CDR1 is MNHEY and CDR2 is SMNVEV (reference sequence). The CDR3 is 11 amino acids. The chain's CDR3 is CASLSNQPQHF. For the CDR3, the DNA is TGTGCCAGCCTTAGCAATCAGCCCCAGCATTTT.

The count of this clone is one. The CDR3 sequence is CASSLPRGTGGYEQYF. In DNA form, the CDR3 reads TGCGCCAGCAGTTTACCGAGGGGGACAGGGGGTTACGAGCAGTACTTC. The chain has TRBV5-1 and TRBJ2-7; 11 bases are shared with TRBD1. The CDR3 spans 16 residues. Germline CDR1 is SGHRS and CDR2 is YFSETQ. J gave up 4 bases and V 5 bases, and 11 bases lay outside the gene matches.

This clone was counted a single time. The CDR3 spells CASRLLGYTF. The CDR3 nucleotides read TGTGCAAGTCGCCTTCTGGGCTACACCTTC. The rearrangement links TRBV12-2 to TRBJ1-2. TRBV12-2 corresponds to a pseudogene. The CDR3 length is 10 residues.

V and J are TRBV25-1 and TRBJ1-2, with TRBD1 matching 11 bases. The CDR3 has 14 residues. V gave up 5 bases and J gave up 6 bases; unmatched junction bases: 5. CDR1 is MGHDK and CDR2 is SYGVNS in the germline V gene. The chain's CDR3 is CASSHRGQGDGYTF. CDR3 nucleotides: TGTGCCAGCAGTCACCGGGGACAGGGGGATGGCTACACCTTC.

The gene calls are TRBV19 and TRBJ1-3; 8 nucleotides agree with TRBD1. Trimming at V came to 5 bases and at J to 3 bases, leaving 3 bases not matched to a gene. CDR1 and CDR2 (germline): LNHDA, SQIVND (reference sequence). This CDR3 is 14 amino acids long. The CDR3 DNA reads TGTGCCAGTAGTCCCGGACAGGGTGGAAACACCATATATTTT. Protein product: CASSPGQGGNTIYF.

The V gene is TRBV19, the J gene TRBJ1-5; TRBD1 agrees at 11 bases. V trimming: 1 base; J trimming: 9 bases; junction bases outside the gene matches: 8. Germline V gives CDR1 LNHDA, CDR2 SQIVND (reference sequence). CDR3 length equals 16 residues. Written as DNA, the CDR3 is TGTGCCAGTAGTATAGCCGGTGGGACAGGGGGTATGCCCCAGCATTTT. This translates into CASSIAGGTGGMPQHF. Drawing the rest from reference TRBV19 and TRBJ1-5, the complete variable domain is DGGITQSPKYLFRKEGQNVTLSCEQNLNHDAMYWYRQDPGQGLRLIYYSQIVNDFQKGDIAEGYSVSREKKESFPLTVTSAQKNPTAFYLCASSIAGGTGGMPQHFGDGTRLSIL.

V is TRBV2 and J is TRBJ2-3; no definite D call. Per the germline V gene, CDR1 is SNHLY and CDR2 is FYNNEI. Between the trimmed V and J ends, which lost 6 bases and 6 bases, there was a span of 4 bases. CDR3 size: 10 residues. The CDR3 DNA follows: TGTGCCAGCAGGTTGGATACGCAGTATTTT. It translates to CASRLDTQYF.

J is TRBJ1-4 and V is TRBV19; possible D gene TRBD1, 6 bases. Deletions cut 8 bases from V and 8 bases from J, with 15 bases between. The germline gives CDR1 LNHDA, CDR2 SQIVND (reference sequence). The CDR3 extends over 13 amino acids. The CDR3 DNA sequence: TGTGCCAGTGTCGGGACAACTAGGGAAAAACTGTTTTTT. Translated: CASVGTTREKLFF.

The rearrangement joins TRBV10-3 to TRBJ1-6; no clear D gene. This CDR3 is 15 amino acids long. Per the germline V gene, CDR1 is ENHRY and CDR2 is SYGVKD. The V and J ends lost 5 bases and 6 bases respectively, with 14 bases between them. CDR3 sequence (DNA): TGTGCCATCAGTATTGCCGAAACATCTAATTCACCCCTCCACTTT. It codes for CAISIAETSNSPLHF.

The V and J genes are TRBV7-7 and TRBJ2-2; 8 bases match TRBD1. Per the germline V gene, CDR1 is SSHAT and CDR2 is FNYEAQ (reference sequence). The CDR3 is 13 amino acids. V was pared by 4 bases and J by 6 bases, with 1 base of the junction left unmatched. CDR3 DNA: TGTGCCAGCAGCTCGACAGGGGCCGGGGAGCTGTTTTTT. It encodes CASSSTGAGELFF.

DNA of the CDR3: TGTGCCAGTAGTATGGCCGGGACGGAGGTATACGAGCAGTACTTC. Translated: CASSMAGTEVYEQYF. The chain recombines TRBV19 with TRBJ2-7; D is perhaps TRBD1 or TRBD2 (5 bases each). The V gene's germline CDR1 is LNHDA and CDR2 SQIVND (reference sequence). This CDR3 comprises 15 residues. The V gene lost 3 bases and the J gene lost 4 bases, with 16 bases spanning the gap.

This clone was counted a few times. The chain's CDR3 is CASSFLPEGYTF. In DNA form, the CDR3 reads TGTGCCAGCAGCTTCCTGCCAGAAGGCTACACCTTC. The rearrangement uses TRBV7-2 and TRBJ1-2, with D hard to call. The CDR3 is 12 residues long. Between the trimmed V and J ends, which lost 3 bases and 8 bases, there was a span of 10 bases. CDR1 and CDR2 (germline): SGHTA, FQGNSA.

The J gene is TRBJ2-1, the V gene TRBV3-1 (or the pseudogene TRBV3-2); TRBD2 matches at 8 bases. The trim removed 8 bases at V and 0 bases at J, leaving 12 bases unmatched. In germline, CDR1 is LGHDT, CDR2 YNNKEL (reference sequence). This CDR3 region has 17 residues. Here the CDR3 DNA reads TGTGCCAGCCGACCCACTCGGGGGGGCCTCTCCTACAATGAGCAGTTCTTC. Translated: CASRPTRGGLSYNEQFF.

The chain has TRBV3-1 (or the pseudogene TRBV3-2) and TRBJ2-5; 13 positions agree with TRBD2. CDR3 length: 16 amino acids. Germline CDR1 is LGHDT and CDR2 is YNNKEL (reference sequence). Unmatched junction bases numbered 7, after V lost 5 bases and J lost 4 bases. The CDR3 spells CASSYTSGGALETQYF. The DNA for the CDR3 is TGTGCCAGCAGCTATACTAGCGGGGGGGCCTTAGAGACCCAGTACTTC.

The CDR3 sequence is CASSYQQGQNSPLHF. The CDR3 nucleotides read TGTGCCAGCAGTTACCAACAGGGGCAAAATTCACCCCTCCACTTT. The V gene is TRBV6-6, the J gene TRBJ1-6; 7 bases map to TRBD1. The germline CDR1 and CDR2 sequences are MNHNY and SVGAGI (reference sequence). The CDR3 length is 15 residues. V gave up 2 bases and J gave up 7 bases; unmatched junction bases: 5.

The rearrangement uses TRBV9 and TRBJ1-2, with TRBD1 matching 10 bases. CDR1 is SGDLS and CDR2 is YYNGEE in the germline V gene. The CDR3 runs 15 residues. Unmatched junction bases numbered 9, after V lost 3 bases and J lost 7 bases. CDR3: CASSARDRGIPGYTF. The CDR3 DNA is TGTGCCAGCAGCGCCCGGGACAGGGGTATCCCTGGCTACACCTTC.

The J gene is TRBJ1-1, the V gene TRBV2, with a possible D match to TRBD1 (6 bases). The CDR3 is made up of 13 amino acids. Germline V CDR1 and CDR2: SNHLY, FYNNEI. Trimming took off 10 bases at V and 2 bases at J, with 14 bases between the two ends. CDR3 in amino acids: CATSGDKNTEAFF. In DNA, the CDR3 is TGTGCCACTTCTGGGGACAAAAACACTGAAGCTTTCTTT.

This rearrangement joins TRBV2 to TRBJ2-1, with D tentatively TRBD2 (5 bases). V lost 3 bases and J 4 bases, leaving 16 bases between the germline ends. Germline V gene sequence: CDR1 SNHLY, CDR2 FYNNEI. This CDR3 contains 16 residues. CDR3 in amino acids: CASSEDWSVQYNEQFF. The CDR3 DNA reads TGTGCCAGCAGTGAGGACTGGTCGGTGCAGTACAATGAGCAGTTCTTC.

This clone was picked up one time. This chain uses TRBV7-3 with TRBJ2-2; D unresolved. Germline V gene data show CDR1 as SGHTA and CDR2 as FQGTGA. Trimming left V 1 base short and J 2 bases short, with 11 bases between. CDR3 length: 16 amino acids. The CDR3: CASSLNSNANTGELFF. CDR3 nucleotides: TGTGCCAGCAGCTTAAACTCAAACGCCAACACCGGGGAGCTGTTTTTT.

This rearrangement joins TRBV6-5 to TRBJ2-2; 10 bases are a match to TRBD2. The CDR3 is 15 amino acids. Trimming took 6 bases from V and 0 from J; bases not matched to a gene: 1. Germline CDR1 reads MNHEY; CDR2 reads SVGAGI. Written as DNA, the CDR3 is TGTGCCAGCAGACTAGCGGGGACGAACACCGGGGAGCTGTTTTTT. This encodes CASRLAGTNTGELFF.

There are a few counts of this clone. The genes are TRBV7-2 and TRBJ2-3, with no clear D. Germline assignment: CDR1 SGHTA and CDR2 FQGNSA. The CDR3 is 12 amino acids. V lost 5 bases and J lost 0, with 3 bases in between. The CDR3 spells CASSPSTDTQYF. The CDR3 DNA reads TGTGCCAGCAGCCCGAGCACAGATACGCAGTATTTT.

J is TRBJ2-3 and V is TRBV7-3, with 13 bases that match TRBD2. J lost 5 bases, V lost 5 bases, and 7 bases had no gene match. Per the germline V gene, CDR1 is SGHTA and CDR2 is FQGTGA. CDR3 size: 16 residues. The CDR3 sequence is CASSPSLAGGRDTQYF. In DNA, the CDR3 is TGTGCCAGCAGCCCCTCACTAGCGGGGGGGCGAGATACGCAGTATTTT.

This chain connects TRBV4-2 to TRBJ2-1; 7 bases are a match to TRBD2. The V gene end was trimmed by 2 bases and the J gene end by 4 bases; junction bases not matched to a gene: 11. The CDR3 totals 17 residues. Germline V gene data show CDR1 as LGHNA and CDR2 as YNFKEQ. This CDR3 reads CASSQKVGGGEYNEQFF. In DNA form, the CDR3 reads TGTGCCAGCAGCCAAAAGGTTGGGGGGGGAGAATACAATGAGCAGTTCTTC.

J is TRBJ1-3 and V is TRBV14; D possibly corresponds to TRBD1 (6 bases). This CDR3 comprises 16 residues. Germline V lookup: CDR1 SGHDN, CDR2 FVKESK. The V and J ends lost 1 base and 3 bases respectively, with 13 bases between them. CDR3 sequence reads: CASSQGGGTHGNTIYF. CDR3 in DNA: TGTGCCAGCAGCCAAGGAGGGGGGACCCATGGAAACACCATATATTTT.

The rearrangement uses TRBV5-6 and TRBJ1-1; 10 bases align to TRBD1. This CDR3 comprises 15 residues. Germline CDR1 SGHDT, CDR2 YYEEEE. The junction had 8 bases not matched to a gene; V was cut back by 4 bases and J by 5 bases. In DNA form, the CDR3 reads TGTGCCAGCAGCCGTACCGGACAGGGGGGGACTGAAGCTTTCTTT. Translation: CASSRTGQGGTEAFF.

This chain connects TRBV19 to TRBJ1-1, with 11 bases that match TRBD1. Germline assignment: CDR1 LNHDA and CDR2 SQIVND (reference sequence). V shed 5 bases and J 4 bases; nucleotides not matched to a gene: 6. The CDR3 is made up of 15 amino acids. CDR3: CASSPRTGGGTEAFF. The DNA of the CDR3 is TGTGCCAGTAGTCCCCGGACAGGGGGCGGCACTGAAGCTTTCTTT.

The chain employs TRBV18 and TRBJ2-5; D perhaps matches TRBD2 (6 bases). CDR3 length: 11 residues. Germline CDR1 reads KGHSH; CDR2 reads LQKENI. Between the trimmed V and J ends, which lost 4 bases and 9 bases, there was a span of 9 bases. CDR3 nucleotides: TGTGCCAGCTCACTGGGGGGATCCCAGTACTTC. Protein: CASSLGGSQYF.

The J gene is TRBJ2-7, the V gene TRBV5-1; 9 bases agree with TRBD2. The CDR3 spans 17 residues. Germline CDR1 and CDR2: SGHRS and YFSETQ. V gave up 0 bases and J gave up 0 bases; unmatched junction bases: 7. The CDR3 DNA follows: TGCGCCAGCAGCTTGGGGACTAGCGTCCTACCCTCCTACGAGCAGTACTTC. Amino acids: CASSLGTSVLPSYEQYF.

The V call is TRBV11-2, the J call TRBJ1-1; 7 positions agree with TRBD1. CDR1 is SGHAT and CDR2 is FQNNGV in the germline V gene. This CDR3 region has 16 residues. The trim removed 5 bases at V and 11 bases at J, leaving 20 bases unmatched. The CDR3 is CASSGSTGKNLGLAFF. In nucleotides, the CDR3 is TGTGCCAGCAGCGGGTCGACAGGGAAGAACCTAGGCTTGGCTTTCTTT.

The rearrangement links TRBV14 to TRBJ2-7, with TRBD1 matching 7 bases. Germline V gene lookup returns CDR1 SGHDN and CDR2 FVKESK. The junction had 13 bases not matched to a gene; V was cut back by 4 bases and J by 7 bases. The CDR3 has 15 residues. In nucleotides, the CDR3 is TGTGCCAGCAGCCCCTTAGGGACAGTGACTGGGGAGCAGTACTTC. Its protein product is CASSPLGTVTGEQYF.

This sequence joins TRBV20-1 and TRBJ1-4; the D is unclear. Trimming cost V 3 bases and J 0 bases, with 17 bases left between them. Germline CDR1 DFQATT, CDR2 SNEGSKA (reference sequence). CDR3 length: 17 residues. Here the CDR3 DNA reads TGCAGTGCTAGTACGGGTACAGCAGCCTCAACTAATGAAAAACTGTTTTTT. Translated, it gives CSASTGTAASTNEKLFF.